These T cell receptor beta chains were read from a single sample in a study of cytomegalovirus exposure and HLA in healthy donors. Clones were read by immunoSEQ multiplex PCR, and TCRdb kept only the in-frame ones, dropping some. Of some 200,000 clones in the sample, nearly 80% were seen once. What was sequenced was PBMCs. The receptors derive from a man between 18 and 29 years old in good health and CMV-seronegative. Each CDR3 is given with its conserved first and last residue. D genes are given only for firm matches. Clone size appears in some rows only: once, few, many, or a class for an expanded clone.

TGTGCCAGCAGCTTGGAGGGGGTATCACCCCTCCACTTT,CASSLEGVSPLHF,few,.,TRBJ1-6,TRBV5-6
TGTGCCAGCAGCCGGCAAGGAAGCGGGGGAGTGGAAGATACGCAGTATTTT,CASSRQGSGGVEDTQYF,.,TRBD2,TRBJ2-3,TRBV7-9
TGCGCCAGCATGAAGTCGCTCAGGGGCTACACCGGGGAGCTGTTTTTT,CASMKSLRGYTGELFF,.,.,TRBJ2-2,TRBV5-1
TGTGCCAGCAGTCCTCATGACATGACTAATGAAAAACTGTTTTTT,CASSPHDMTNEKLFF,.,.,TRBJ1-4,TRBV28
TGTGCCAGCAGCTTAGAGGGGAACACTGAAGCTTTCTTT,CASSLEGNTEAFF,.,.,TRBJ1-1,TRBV7-3
TGTGCCAGCAGCCAAGAAACCGGCACCGGGGAGCTGTTTTTT,CASSQETGTGELFF,.,.,TRBJ2-2,TRBV4-2
TGTGCCAGCAGTTTGGGGACAAGCTCAACTAATGAAAAACTGTTTTTT,CASSLGTSSTNEKLFF,.,.,TRBJ1-4,TRBV28
TGCGCCAGCAGCCTGGAGGGACTAGTGGTAGATACGCAGTATTTT,CASSLEGLVVDTQYF,.,TRBD2,TRBJ2-3,TRBV5-1
TGTGCCAGCAGTGAACCTTTAGCAGGGGGCGTTGGGACCCAGTACTTC,CASSEPLAGGVGTQYF,.,TRBD1,TRBJ2-5,TRBV6-1
TGCGCCAGCAGCCAAGATCGGCAGGGGGCAAACGAGCAGTACTTC,CASSQDRQGANEQYF,.,TRBD1,TRBJ2-7,TRBV4-3
TGTGCCAGCAGCTCTCGACTAGCGGGGGGGCCTACTGGCACAGATACGCAGTATTTT,CASSSRLAGGPTGTDTQYF,once,TRBD2,TRBJ2-3,TRBV7-3
TGTGCCAGCAGCTTAGGTACTAGCGGCAATGAGCAGTTCTTC,CASSLGTSGNEQFF,.,TRBD2,TRBJ2-1,TRBV7-6
TGTGCCAGCAGCGACCGGGACACCGGGGAGCTGTTTTTT,CASSDRDTGELFF,.,.,TRBJ2-2,TRBV9
TGTGCTAGCAGCTGGACAGGGGACGACACCGGGGAGCTGTTTTTT,CASSWTGDDTGELFF,few,TRBD1,TRBJ2-2,TRBV7-7
TGCGCCAGTTCTTCCCAGGGGCAGGAGACCCAGTACTTC,CASSSQGQETQYF,few,.,TRBJ2-5,TRBV5-1
TGTGCAAGTCGCTTAGGACCGACGGAGGGACTAGCGGGGGCCGAGGATACGCAGTATTTT,CASRLGPTEGLAGAEDTQYF,.,.,TRBJ2-3,TRBV12-2
TGTGCCAGCAGTGAACGGCGGGTTTCGGGTCACACCGGGGAGCTGTTTTTT,CASSERRVSGHTGELFF,.,.,TRBJ2-2,TRBV6-1
TGTGCCAGCACCCAGACAGGGGCTAGCAATCAGCCCCAGCATTTT,CASTQTGASNQPQHF,.,TRBD1,TRBJ1-5,TRBV27
TGTGCCAGCAGCTCCACTAGCGGCACAGATACGCAGTATTTT,CASSSTSGTDTQYF,.,TRBD2,TRBJ2-3,TRBV7-9
TGTGCCAGCTCACCTTCCGGGGGGGGCGACTATGGCTACACCTTC,CASSPSGGGDYGYTF,.,.,TRBJ1-2,TRBV18
TGTGCCAGCAGTTCCCGAGCGGATAGCAATCAGCCCCAGCATTTT,CASSSRADSNQPQHF,.,.,TRBJ1-5,TRBV27
TGCAGCGCCGCACAGGGTTTGGGGGAGCAGTACTTC,CSAAQGLGEQYF,.,.,TRBJ2-7,TRBV29-1
TGTGCCAGCAGCTCCGGGGTAGATACGCAGTATTTT,CASSSGVDTQYF,.,.,TRBJ2-3,TRBV4-2
TGTGCCAGCAGTTACGACGCGACATACCTCGACACCATATATTTT,CASSYDATYLDTIYF,few,.,TRBJ1-3,TRBV6-5
TGTGCCAGCAGCTTGGGGGACAGTCGAGAGCAGTACTTC,CASSLGDSREQYF,.,TRBD1,TRBJ2-7,TRBV5-6
TGTGCCAGCAGCTTAGGAGGACAGGGCGGGGGTAGCGATGAAAAACTGTTTTTT,CASSLGGQGGGSDEKLFF,once,TRBD1,TRBJ1-4,TRBV11-2
TGCGCCAGCAGCTTGGCCAGTGCAGATACGCAGTATTTT,CASSLASADTQYF,.,.,TRBJ2-3,TRBV5-1
TGTGCCACCAGCAGAGATAAGGCGGTCACTAGCACAGATACGCAGTATTTT,CATSRDKAVTSTDTQYF,.,.,TRBJ2-3,TRBV15
TGTGCCATCAGCCAGTCCACAGGGTACGAGCAGTACTTC,CAISQSTGYEQYF,.,.,TRBJ2-7,TRBV10-3
TGTGCCAGCAGCCCTATACTCGGGGGCCAAGAGACCCAGTACTTC,CASSPILGGQETQYF,.,.,TRBJ2-5,TRBV7-9
TGTGCCAGCAGTCTAGCGGGGTATGGGGCCAACGTCCTGACTTTC,CASSLAGYGANVLTF,.,TRBD2,TRBJ2-6,TRBV6-5
TGTGCCAGCAGCTTGGGGACATCCATTCATCAGCCCCAGCATTTT,CASSLGTSIHQPQHF,few,.,TRBJ1-5,TRBV5-6
TGCAGCGTTGACGTGTTGCAGGGGCCAGATACGCAGTATTTT,CSVDVLQGPDTQYF,once,.,TRBJ2-3,TRBV29-1
TGCGCCAGCAGTAGAGCGGGGGGGCCGTCCTTCACAGATACGCAGTATTTT,CASSRAGGPSFTDTQYF,few,TRBD2,TRBJ2-3,TRBV5-1
TGTGCCAGCCGGGGATCCGGGGCCAACGTCCTGACTTTC,CASRGSGANVLTF,.,.,TRBJ2-6,TRBV5-8
TGTGCCAGCAGCTCGGGGGGGGTAGGAAACACCATATATTTT,CASSSGGVGNTIYF,.,.,TRBJ1-3,TRBV7-2
TGTGCCAGCAGCTTGGACTGGAACCCCGGGGAGCTGTTTTTT,CASSLDWNPGELFF,.,.,TRBJ2-2,TRBV11-2
TGTGCCAGCAGCTTAGTAGGAGCAGCAGATACGCAGTATTTT,CASSLVGAADTQYF,.,.,TRBJ2-3,TRBV7-2
TGTGCCAGCAGCTCCTCAGGCACTCAGTACTTC,CASSSSGTQYF,once,.,TRBJ2-7,TRBV7-8
TGTGCCAGCAGCGTTGGGGCTTCGGGGGGCACAGATACGCAGTATTTT,CASSVGASGGTDTQYF,.,.,TRBJ2-3,TRBV9
TGTGCCACCCTATTGGGGGCCCGTAACTATGGCTACACCTTC,CATLLGARNYGYTF,few,.,TRBJ1-2,TRBV28
TGTGCCAGCAGCCTCATAGCAGGGACTGAAGCTTTCTTT,CASSLIAGTEAFF,.,.,TRBJ1-1,TRBV14